The 12 T cell receptor beta chains presented below share a single source sample, sequenced in a study of blood T cell repertoires in COVID-19. Measured with immunoSEQ multiplex PCR; TCRdb has only the in-frame clones, and not every one. Of about 300,000 clones in the sample, over 70% were seen once. The sequenced material came from peripheral blood. These receptors were collected from a woman in her forties or fifties with acute or convalescent COVID-19.

The J gene is TRBJ1-4, the V gene TRBV28; 7 bases agree with TRBD1. This CDR3 spans 16 amino acids. Germline V lookup: CDR1 MDHEN, CDR2 SYDVKM. V dropped 2 bases and J dropped 0; count of bases not matched to a gene: 3. CDR3 sequence: CASSLPGTATNEKLFF. CDR3 bases: TGTGCCAGCAGTTTACCCGGGACAGCAACTAATGAAAAACTGTTTTTT.

This clone was counted a single time. V and J are TRBV5-8 and TRBJ2-1; the match to TRBD1 covers 10 bases. The germline gives CDR1 SGHTS, CDR2 YDEGEE. CDR3 length: 15 residues. Trimming at V came to 0 bases and at J to 6 bases, leaving 3 bases not matched to a gene. The CDR3 region is CASSLVRQGANEQFF. The CDR3 DNA is TGTGCCAGCAGCTTGGTCCGACAGGGGGCCAATGAGCAGTTCTTC.

As regards this clone: This likely reflects a read error, since a far larger clone is one base away. This sample includes further DNA sequences coding for the same CDR3. J is TRBJ2-3 and V is TRBV5-1, with D possibly TRBD1 on 5 matching bases. The CDR3 extends over 13 amino acids. Per the germline V gene, CDR1 is SGHRS and CDR2 is YFSETQ. The germline V and J ends were trimmed by 0 bases and 4 bases, with 6 bases remaining between them. The CDR3, as DNA: TGCGCCAGCAGCTTGGAAGGGGCAGATACGCAGTATTTT. Translated, it gives CASSLEGADTQYF. Combining the CDR3 with reference TRBV5-1 and TRBJ2-3 gives the whole variable domain KAGVTQTPRYLIKTRGQQVTLSCSPISGHRSVSWYQQTPGQGLQFLFEYFSETQRNKGNFPGRFSGRQFSNSRSEMNVSTLELGDSALYLCASSLEGADTQYFGPGTRLTVL.

V is TRBV5-1 and J is TRBJ2-3; 11 bases map to TRBD2. Germline V CDR1 and CDR2: SGHRS, YFSETQ. V shed 4 bases, J shed 0 bases, and the junction held 7 bases outside the gene matches. This CDR3 region has 17 residues. The CDR3 loop reads CASSILSGGVSTDTQYF. The CDR3 region has the DNA TGCGCCAGCAGCATACTTAGCGGGGGGGTTAGCACAGATACGCAGTATTTT.

The J gene is TRBJ1-2, the V gene TRBV9; perhaps TRBD1 as D (5 bases). Trimming pared 3 bases from V and 10 bases from J, leaving 19 bases between. Germline V gene data show CDR1 as SGDLS and CDR2 as YYNGEE. This CDR3 is built from 14 residues. CDR3 in DNA: TGTGCCAGCAGCGCAGCCGGCGGGGCAACAGACTACACCTTC. It yields the protein CASSAAGGATDYTF.

This clone is a singleton in its sample. The chain employs TRBV19 and TRBJ1-4; D possibly corresponds to TRBD1 (6 bases). Trimming removed 8 bases from V and 8 bases from J, with 15 bases in between. CDR1 is LNHDA and CDR2 is SQIVND in the germline V gene (reference sequence). The CDR3 length is 13 residues. The CDR3 loop is CASHRDNGEKLFF. The DNA for the CDR3 is TGTGCCAGTCACCGGGACAATGGCGAAAAACTGTTTTTT.

The chain carries TRBV2 and TRBJ2-3, with D possibly TRBD2 on 6 matching bases. The CDR3 is 15 residues long. The germline gives CDR1 SNHLY, CDR2 FYNNEI. Deletions cut 11 bases from V and 0 bases from J, with 18 bases between. The CDR3 DNA follows: TGTGCCGCCTCCGGGGACTTCACTAGCACAGATACGCAGTATTTT. Translated: CAASGDFTSTDTQYF.

The chain links TRBV14 to TRBJ2-2, with 7 nucleotides matching TRBD2. Trimming at V came to 2 bases and at J to 6 bases, leaving 9 bases not matched to a gene. The CDR3 loop spans 16 amino acids. Germline assignment: CDR1 SGHDN and CDR2 FVKESK. For the CDR3, the DNA is TGTGCCAGCAGCCAAATGTCTAGCGGTACGGCCGGGGAGCTGTTTTTT. This encodes CASSQMSSGTAGELFF.

J is TRBJ1-2 and V is TRBV5-1; 7 bases agree with TRBD1. J lost 7 bases, V lost 1 base, and 10 bases had no gene match. Germline CDR1 reads SGHRS; CDR2 reads YFSETQ. This CDR3 is built from 15 residues. CDR3 DNA: TGCGCCAGCAGCTTGAGGTCAGGAGCAGGGGGTGGCTACACCTTC. Translation gives CASSLRSGAGGGYTF.

This chain links TRBV2 with TRBJ1-1; no definite D call. Germline-derived CDR1 and CDR2 are SNHLY and FYNNEI. The CDR3 length is 12 residues. V gave up 6 bases and J gave up 4 bases, with 9 bases separating them. CDR3 in DNA: TGTGCCAGCAGCCCCAGGTCCACTGAAGCTTTCTTT. It is translated as CASSPRSTEAFF.

This chain connects TRBV28 to TRBJ2-1; 10 bases are a match to TRBD2. J gave up 7 bases and V 5 bases, and 11 bases lay outside the gene matches. CDR3 length: 16 residues. CDR1 is MDHEN and CDR2 is SYDVKM in the germline V gene. The CDR3 bases are TGTGCCAGCAGTCTCACTAGCGGGAATGTACCTAATGAGCAGTTCTTC. The encoded protein is CASSLTSGNVPNEQFF.

The chain carries TRBV19 and TRBJ1-6; D is possibly TRBD1 (5 bases). This CDR3 spans 15 amino acids. Germline values: CDR1 LNHDA, CDR2 SQIVND (reference sequence). Trimming shortened V by 1 base and J by 7 bases, and 11 bases separated the two germline ends. The CDR3 sequence: CASSIGGRANSPLHF. The CDR3 DNA follows: TGTGCCAGTAGTATAGGAGGCAGGGCAAATTCACCCCTCCACTTT.